The following is a T cell receptor (beta chain) sequence with its context. Its target is unknown. This sample was taken from a study of cytomegalovirus exposure and HLA in healthy donors. Study results and limitations: Researchers reported in a later analysis that a missense DCLRE1C variant was tied to TCR beta V- and J-gene trimming. The study reported that TCR beta sequences accurately predicted HLA-A and HLA-B alleles in most subjects.

The PCR was carried out with 60 Vbeta primers and 13 Jbeta primers. Profiled with immunoSEQ multiplex PCR; TCRdb holds only in-frame clones, not every one. The sample has roughly 200,000 clones, over 70% seen once. Sequenced input: PBMCs. This receptor was taken from a boy aged 2 to 10 in good health and CMV-seronegative.

The CDR3 sequence is CASSDRPKGFYEQYF. The CDR3 DNA sequence: TGTGCCAGCAGCGACAGGCCAAAGGGGTTCTACGAGCAGTACTTC. The chain carries TRBV2 and TRBJ2-7; possible D gene TRBD1, 6 bases. Germline-derived CDR1 and CDR2 are SNHLY and FYNNEI. V shed 6 bases and J shed 3 bases, with 18 bases lying between them. CDR3 length equals 15 residues.